The clone carrying this T cell receptor beta chain was observed many times. The data stem from a study of regulatory T cells in long-lasting Graves disease. The time point: newly diagnosed GD, antithyroid drugs for less than 3 months. Following extraction of RNA from PBMCs, that RNA was used to make the TCR library. Germline V gene data show CDR1 as DFQATT and CDR2 as SNEGSKA (reference sequence). The J segment lost 5 bases and the V segment lost 0 bases, leaving 11 bases of the junction unmatched. This CDR3 comprises 18 residues. In building TCR beta libraries, iRepertoire HTBI primers were used together with Arm-PCR of CDR3 regions. TCRdb itself ran the multiplex PCR reads through MiXCR, one entry per CDR3 protein. Of 300,000 to 450,000 distinct CDR3 sequences listed, 15% are singletons.

This clonotype originated in a female donor with Graves disease. The rearrangement uses TRBV20-1 and TRBJ2-3, with 13 bases lining up with TRBD2. The sample consisted of peripheral blood mononuclear cells (PBMCs), taken at new diagnosis, from a patient treated with antithyroid drugs. This CDR3 reads CSARDLLAGGPRGDTQYF. The CDR3 nucleotides are TGCAGTGCTAGAGACTTACTAGCGGGAGGGCCCCGAGGAGATACGCAGTATTTT.